This TCR beta chain was recovered during a study of monozygotic twins with cystic fibrosis. Study-level information: Library input was approximately 3.1 micrograms of fragmented DNA, with roughly 15 PCR cycles.

Study conclusions and caveats: V usage most resembled the co-twin in 13 of 16 pairs. Clonality was generally low (median about 0.0095), higher in the most severe patients. Monozygotic CF twins shared more identical nucleotide clonotypes than unrelated patients.

TCRdb's table, derived via immunoSEQ multiplex PCR, lists solely in-frame clones and lacks some. The sample has some 10,000 clones; over 99% are singletons. Trimming took 7 bases from V and 5 from J; bases not matched to a gene: 5. The germline gives CDR1 MDHEN, CDR2 SYDVKM. This CDR3 has 13 amino acids. Notes on this clone: The antigen remains undetermined.

The V and J genes are TRBV28 and TRBJ1-1, with 9 positions matching TRBD1. The sequence came from a man between 18 and 35 years old with cystic fibrosis. The sequenced material came from blood. CDR3 bases: TGTGCCAGCACGGACAGGGGAAGTACTGAAGCTTTCTTT. Translated: CASTDRGSTEAFF.